These 30 T cell receptor beta chains originate from one sample sequenced in a study of T-cell reconstitution after alpha-beta-depleted transplantation in children. Construction of the TCRbeta library involved unique molecular identifiers. TCRdb passed the PCR reads through MiXCR, listing each CDR3 protein once. The sample comprises more than 90,000 distinct CDR3 sequences, 8% to 9% of which are singletons, and roughly 6.9% rests with the top ten. The sample here was PBMCs from the stem cell graft donor, taken from the stem cell graft. The origin of the receptors is a human donor who donated a stem cell graft to a child with congenital amegakaryocytic thrombocytopenia.

This clonotype has at least ten counts. The chain joins TRBV6-1 to TRBJ2-5; 10 bases agree with TRBD1. Germline V gives CDR1 MNHNS, CDR2 SASEGT. The CDR3 consists of 15 residues. V lost 8 bases, J lost 5 bases, and 11 bases stayed unmatched. Here the CDR3 reads CASSLGTGVEETQYF. The CDR3 coding sequence is TGTGCCAGCTCCCTAGGGACAGGGGTAGAGGAGACCCAGTACTTC.

Of note for this clonotype: This may be a read error, as it is one base from a much larger clone. The rearrangement uses TRBV3-1 and TRBJ2-1, with TRBD2 matching over 10 bases. The CDR3 contains 17 residues. Germline V CDR1 and CDR2: LGHDT, YNNKEL (reference sequence). The CDR3 loop is CASCQGASGSRRNEQFF. CDR3 DNA sequence: TGTGCCAGCTGCCAAGGGGCTAGCGGGAGTAGGCGCAATGAGCAGTTCTTC.

This clonotype was seen a handful of times. The rearrangement uses TRBV19 and TRBJ1-1; TRBD1 agrees at 8 bases. Germline-derived CDR1 and CDR2 are LNHDA and SQIVND (reference sequence). V trimming: 3 bases; J trimming: 4 bases; junction bases outside the gene matches: 7. The CDR3 sequence is 15 residues long. CDR3 sequence reads: CASSIRTGKGTEAFF. The CDR3 DNA reads TGTGCCAGTAGTATTCGGACAGGGAAAGGCACTGAAGCTTTCTTT.

This clonotype has ten or more counts. This sequence joins TRBV6-5 and TRBJ2-1; unclear D gene. Trimming took off 8 bases at V and 0 bases at J, with 11 bases between the two ends. The CDR3 is 14 amino acids. Germline V gene lookup returns CDR1 MNHEY and CDR2 SVGAGI. CDR3 amino acids: CASRYSSSYNEQFF. In DNA, the CDR3 is TGTGCCAGCCGCTACTCGAGCTCCTACAATGAGCAGTTCTTC.

This clonotype was observed many times. The V and J genes are TRBV20-1 and TRBJ1-1; maybe TRBD1 (5 bases). CDR3 length equals 15 residues. Trimming took off 0 bases at V and 6 bases at J, with 17 bases between the two ends. Germline V lookup: CDR1 DFQATT, CDR2 SNEGSKA (reference sequence). CDR3 coding DNA: TGCAGTGCTAGAGATTTTGTAGGGGCGAGCGCTGAAGCTTTCTTT. It codes for CSARDFVGASAEAFF.

The rearrangement links TRBV11-2 to TRBJ1-5, with D maybe TRBD1 (6 bases). CDR3 length: 13 residues. Germline CDR1 is SGHAT and CDR2 is FQNNGV. The V and J ends lost 4 bases and 9 bases respectively, with 13 bases between them. DNA for the CDR3: TGTGCCAGCAGCTCACAGGGTTTTGGGCCCCAGCATTTT. This sequence encodes CASSSQGFGPQHF. Drawing the rest from reference TRBV11-2 and TRBJ1-5, the complete variable domain is EAGVAQSPRYKIIEKRQSVAFWCNPISGHATLYWYQQILGQGPKLLIQFQNNGVVDDSQLPKDRFSAERLKGVDSTLKIQPAKLEDSAVYLCASSSQGFGPQHFGDGTRLSIL.

This clonotype was counted at least ten times. The chain recombines TRBV30 with TRBJ2-3; D unclear. Germline V lookup: CDR1 GTSNPN, CDR2 SVGIG (reference sequence). With 3 bases removed from V and 4 bases from J, the gap between germline ends came to 11 bases. CDR3 length equals 13 residues. The CDR3 is CAWSVRSSDTQYF. The CDR3 nucleotides are TGTGCCTGGAGCGTAAGGTCGTCAGATACGCAGTATTTT.

Many counts were recorded for this clonotype. The rearrangement links TRBV6-5 to TRBJ1-6; TRBD1 is a possible D gene (5 bases). CDR3 length: 13 residues. In germline, CDR1 is MNHEY, CDR2 SVGAGI. Trimming left V 10 bases short and J 10 bases short, with 17 bases between. CDR3: CATGVRGDSPLHF. In DNA form, the CDR3 reads TGTGCCACCGGGGTGCGGGGGGACTCACCCCTCCACTTT.

The table lists this clonotype with many counts. The chain is built from TRBV6-6 and TRBJ1-4; a possible D gene is TRBD1 (5 bases). The CDR3 spans 14 residues. Trimming pared 6 bases from V and 5 bases from J, leaving 13 bases between. CDR1 is MNHNY and CDR2 is SVGAGI in the germline V gene (reference sequence). The CDR3 DNA reads as TGTGCCAGCAGACTGGGGGGGGGGAATGAAAAACTGTTTTTT. It codes for CASRLGGGNEKLFF.

There are many counts of this clonotype. The J gene is TRBJ2-7, the V gene TRBV7-8, with no clear D. Germline V gives CDR1 SGHVS, CDR2 FQNEAQ. V was shortened by 5 bases and J by 4 bases, with 12 bases between the two germline ends. The CDR3 totals 13 residues. The CDR3 region has the DNA TGTGCCAGCAGCCCTCGCTGGGAATACGAGCAGTACTTC. Its protein product is CASSPRWEYEQYF.

This clonotype was seen many times. The chain is built from TRBV25-1 and TRBJ2-2, with D possibly matching TRBD2 (6 bases). Trimming took 5 bases from V and 3 from J, leaving 10 bases between them. Per germline, CDR1 MGHDK and CDR2 SYGVNS. CDR3 length: 14 amino acids. The CDR3 loop reads CASSTSLHTGELFF. In nucleotides, the CDR3 is TGTGCCAGCAGTACTAGCCTCCACACCGGGGAGCTGTTTTTT.

Ten or more counts support this clonotype. The CDR3 coding sequence is TGTGCCAGCTCACCCCGGGGGAACGAGCAGTACTTC. It specifies CASSPRGNEQYF. The rearrangement joins TRBV18 to TRBJ2-7; weak D call: TRBD2 (6 bases). Trimming took 3 bases from V and 5 from J, leaving 8 bases between them. Looked up from germline, CDR1 is KGHSH and CDR2 is LQKENI. This CDR3 comprises 12 residues.

The table lists this clonotype with many counts. V gene TRBV5-1 combines with J gene TRBJ1-1, with a weak D call TRBD1 (5 bases). Germline CDR1 and CDR2: SGHRS and YFSETQ. V gave up 3 bases and J gave up 4 bases, with 10 bases separating them. The CDR3 consists of 13 residues. Written as DNA, the CDR3 is TGCGCCAGCAGCTCTCAGGGAGGCACTGAAGCTTTCTTT. This translates into CASSSQGGTEAFF. The full variable domain, rest sourced from reference TRBV5-1 and TRBJ1-1, is KAGVTQTPRYLIKTRGQQVTLSCSPISGHRSVSWYQQTPGQGLQFLFEYFSETQRNKGNFPGRFSGRQFSNSRSEMNVSTLELGDSALYLCASSSQGGTEAFFGQGTRLTVV.

The chain employs TRBV19 and TRBJ1-1; a weak D match, TRBD1 (5 bases). The V and J ends lost 5 bases and 4 bases respectively, with 14 bases between them. The germline CDR1 and CDR2 sequences are LNHDA and SQIVND (reference sequence). This CDR3 is 14 amino acids long. As DNA, the CDR3 is TGTGCCAGTAGTTGGGACGTAGAGGGCACTGAAGCTTTCTTT. Amino acid sequence: CASSWDVEGTEAFF.

The CDR3 DNA is TGCGCCAGCAGCTTGGTTCTAGCGGGGGGTAGCTCCTACGAGCAGTACTTC. It encodes CASSLVLAGGSSYEQYF. The V gene is TRBV5-1, the J gene TRBJ2-7, with TRBD2 matching 11 bases. This CDR3 is built from 17 residues. The germline V gene encodes CDR1 SGHRS and CDR2 YFSETQ. Trimming removed 0 bases from V and 0 bases from J; junction bases left unmatched: 5. The full variable domain, rest sourced from reference TRBV5-1 and TRBJ2-7, is KAGVTQTPRYLIKTRGQQVTLSCSPISGHRSVSWYQQTPGQGLQFLFEYFSETQRNKGNFPGRFSGRQFSNSRSEMNVSTLELGDSALYLCASSLVLAGGSSYEQYFGPGTRLTVT.

This clonotype has ten or more counts. This chain joins TRBV25-1 and TRBJ2-7; 12 nucleotides match TRBD1. With V trimmed by 5 bases and J by 2 bases, 16 bases remained unmatched. Germline loops: CDR1 MGHDK, CDR2 SYGVNS. This CDR3 has 19 amino acids. CDR3 loop: CASSPVPGQGAYFAYEQYF. The CDR3 DNA reads TGTGCCAGCAGTCCCGTACCGGGACAGGGGGCATATTTTGCCTACGAGCAGTACTTC.

This clonotype was picked up many times. The chain carries TRBV5-1 and TRBJ1-2; TRBD1 matches at 7 bases. Germline CDR1 and CDR2: SGHRS and YFSETQ. V lost 4 bases and J lost 4; bases outside the gene matches: 13. CDR3 size: 16 residues. This chain's CDR3 is CASSEPAIQGIYGYTF. As DNA, the CDR3 is TGCGCCAGCAGCGAACCTGCCATACAGGGGATCTATGGCTACACCTTC. Full variable domain (outside the CDR3, taken from reference TRBV5-1 and TRBJ1-2): KAGVTQTPRYLIKTRGQQVTLSCSPISGHRSVSWYQQTPGQGLQFLFEYFSETQRNKGNFPGRFSGRQFSNSRSEMNVSTLELGDSALYLCASSEPAIQGIYGYTFGSGTRLTVV.

This clonotype was detected ten times or more. V and J are TRBV6-5 and TRBJ1-2; D not resolved. CDR3 size: 11 residues. Trimming took off 4 bases at V and 4 bases at J, with 4 bases between the two ends. Germline lookup yields CDR1 MNHEY and CDR2 SVGAGI. This CDR3 is CASSSFYGYTF. The CDR3 coding sequence is TGTGCCAGCAGTTCCTTCTATGGCTACACCTTC.

This clonotype was observed at least ten times. This chain uses TRBV12-3 or TRBV12-4 with TRBJ2-7; a possible D gene is TRBD2 (6 bases). The CDR3 covers 14 residues. The germline V and J ends were trimmed by 5 bases and 3 bases, with 14 bases remaining between them. CDR3 in amino acids: CASSLGAGNYEQYF. DNA of the CDR3: TGTGCCAGCAGTCTCGGGGCGGGAAACTACGAGCAGTACTTC.

This clonotype was seen many times. This chain uses TRBV5-1 with TRBJ2-7, with 15 bases aligning to TRBD2. There are 19 residues in the CDR3. Germline CDR1 SGHRS, CDR2 YFSETQ. V was clipped by 0 bases and J by 3 bases; unmatched bases: 10. The CDR3 DNA sequence: TGCGCCAGCAGCTTGGAAGGGCTGGGACTAGCGGGAGGTCACTACGAGCAGTACTTC. This translates into CASSLEGLGLAGGHYEQYF.

This clonotype was observed at least ten times. One end of the junction varies from germline; a read error may be responsible. The V and J genes are TRBV12-3 or TRBV12-4 and TRBJ2-5, with 8 bases aligning to TRBD2. This CDR3 has 14 amino acids. The CDR3 DNA is TGTGCCAGCAGTCTCCGGGGGGGGACCCTGTCTATCCACTTC. Its protein product is CASSLRGGTLSIHF.

At least ten counts were recorded for this clonotype. The chain couples TRBV12-3 or TRBV12-4 to TRBJ1-2; 8 bases are a match to TRBD1. Losses at the gene ends were 1 base for V and 5 bases for J; bases not matched to a gene: 3. This CDR3 spans 14 amino acids. For the CDR3, the DNA is TGTGCCAGCAGTTTAGGTCAGGGGGCGTATGGCTACACCTTC. Its protein product is CASSLGQGAYGYTF.

This clonotype has only a few counts. The V call is TRBV7-2, the J call TRBJ1-1; possible D gene TRBD1, 5 bases. Germline V gene sequence: CDR1 SGHTA, CDR2 FQGNSA. Trimming pared 3 bases from V and 4 bases from J, leaving 12 bases between. The CDR3 runs 14 residues. The CDR3 is CASSFMGVGTEAFF. CDR3 nucleotide sequence: TGTGCCAGCAGCTTTATGGGGGTTGGCACTGAAGCTTTCTTT. The full variable domain, in which reference TRBV7-2 and TRBJ1-1 provide the parts outside the CDR3, is GAGVSQSPSNKVTEKGKDVELRCDPISGHTALYWYRQSLGQGLEFLIYFQGNSAPDKSGLPSDRFSAERTGGSVSTLTIQRTQQEDSAVYLCASSFMGVGTEAFFGQGTRLTVV.

This clonotype has only a few counts. The V gene is TRBV5-1, the J gene TRBJ2-2; D might be TRBD1 (5 bases). V gave up 1 base and J gave up 3 bases, with 7 bases separating them. Germline V gives CDR1 SGHRS, CDR2 YFSETQ. CDR3 length: 14 amino acids. CDR3 in amino acids: CASSLIGDTGELFF. Written as DNA, the CDR3 is TGCGCCAGCAGCTTGATAGGGGACACCGGGGAGCTGTTTTTT.

Many counts were recorded for this clonotype. This chain uses TRBV5-1 with TRBJ1-6; D perhaps matches TRBD1 (5 bases). Per the germline V gene, CDR1 is SGHRS and CDR2 is YFSETQ. Trimming stripped 7 bases from V and 0 bases from J, with 8 bases between. The CDR3 is 14 residues long. CDR3 nucleotide sequence: TGCGCCAGCCAGGGAGACTCCTATAATTCACCCCTCCACTTT. Residues: CASQGDSYNSPLHF.

This clonotype was recorded many times. The chain couples TRBV5-6 to TRBJ2-6; no clear D. The CDR3 is 16 amino acids. V was pared by 0 bases and J by 4 bases, with 11 bases between. CDR1 and CDR2 (germline): SGHDT, YYEEEE. CDR3: CASSLVVRTGANVLTF. The CDR3 coding sequence is TGTGCCAGCAGCTTGGTTGTTCGGACCGGGGCCAACGTCCTGACTTTC.

The table lists this clonotype with many counts. The chain has TRBV7-9 and TRBJ2-2, with D possibly matching TRBD2 (6 bases). V was pared by 0 bases and J by 5 bases, with 7 bases between. CDR1 SEHNR and CDR2 FQNEAQ come from the germline V gene (reference sequence). This CDR3 region has 14 residues. The CDR3, as DNA: TGTGCCAGCAGCTTAGCGAGCGGGACCGGGGAGCTGTTTTTT. Protein sequence: CASSLASGTGELFF.

This clonotype occurred once. A read error may explain this, as a much larger clone is one base away. This chain connects TRBV28 to TRBJ2-7, with D tentatively TRBD1 (5 bases). V was clipped by 9 bases and J by 3 bases, with 15 bases between them. CDR3 length: 13 residues. Germline values: CDR1 MDHEN, CDR2 SYDVKM. The CDR3 DNA is TGTGCCAGTCGGAGTGGGGCTAGCTACGAGCAGTACTTC. Protein product: CASRSGASYEQYF.

In this sample, this clonotype turned up many times. The chain is built from TRBV11-2 and TRBJ2-3; TRBD2 matches at 11 bases. CDR3 length: 18 residues. The trim removed 1 base at V and 3 bases at J, leaving 9 bases unmatched. Germline CDR1 SGHAT, CDR2 FQNNGV. This chain's CDR3 is CASSLVPVAGGKTDTQYF. The CDR3 DNA is TGTGCCAGCAGCTTAGTACCCGTAGCGGGGGGGAAAACAGATACGCAGTATTTT.

This clonotype was observed a few times. The chain links TRBV7-2 to TRBJ1-4, with a tentative D call TRBD1 (6 bases). Per the germline V gene, CDR1 is SGHTA and CDR2 is FQGNSA. This CDR3 has 15 residues. V was pared by 5 bases and J by 1 base, with 11 bases between. The CDR3 bases are TGTGCCAGCAGCCCAACAGGGCAAACTAATGAAAAACTGTTTTTT. Protein sequence: CASSPTGQTNEKLFF. The entire variable domain, with the rest obtained from reference TRBV7-2 and TRBJ1-4, is as follows: GAGVSQSPSNKVTEKGKDVELRCDPISGHTALYWYRQSLGQGLEFLIYFQGNSAPDKSGLPSDRFSAERTGGSVSTLTIQRTQQEDSAVYLCASSPTGQTNEKLFFGSGTQLSVL.